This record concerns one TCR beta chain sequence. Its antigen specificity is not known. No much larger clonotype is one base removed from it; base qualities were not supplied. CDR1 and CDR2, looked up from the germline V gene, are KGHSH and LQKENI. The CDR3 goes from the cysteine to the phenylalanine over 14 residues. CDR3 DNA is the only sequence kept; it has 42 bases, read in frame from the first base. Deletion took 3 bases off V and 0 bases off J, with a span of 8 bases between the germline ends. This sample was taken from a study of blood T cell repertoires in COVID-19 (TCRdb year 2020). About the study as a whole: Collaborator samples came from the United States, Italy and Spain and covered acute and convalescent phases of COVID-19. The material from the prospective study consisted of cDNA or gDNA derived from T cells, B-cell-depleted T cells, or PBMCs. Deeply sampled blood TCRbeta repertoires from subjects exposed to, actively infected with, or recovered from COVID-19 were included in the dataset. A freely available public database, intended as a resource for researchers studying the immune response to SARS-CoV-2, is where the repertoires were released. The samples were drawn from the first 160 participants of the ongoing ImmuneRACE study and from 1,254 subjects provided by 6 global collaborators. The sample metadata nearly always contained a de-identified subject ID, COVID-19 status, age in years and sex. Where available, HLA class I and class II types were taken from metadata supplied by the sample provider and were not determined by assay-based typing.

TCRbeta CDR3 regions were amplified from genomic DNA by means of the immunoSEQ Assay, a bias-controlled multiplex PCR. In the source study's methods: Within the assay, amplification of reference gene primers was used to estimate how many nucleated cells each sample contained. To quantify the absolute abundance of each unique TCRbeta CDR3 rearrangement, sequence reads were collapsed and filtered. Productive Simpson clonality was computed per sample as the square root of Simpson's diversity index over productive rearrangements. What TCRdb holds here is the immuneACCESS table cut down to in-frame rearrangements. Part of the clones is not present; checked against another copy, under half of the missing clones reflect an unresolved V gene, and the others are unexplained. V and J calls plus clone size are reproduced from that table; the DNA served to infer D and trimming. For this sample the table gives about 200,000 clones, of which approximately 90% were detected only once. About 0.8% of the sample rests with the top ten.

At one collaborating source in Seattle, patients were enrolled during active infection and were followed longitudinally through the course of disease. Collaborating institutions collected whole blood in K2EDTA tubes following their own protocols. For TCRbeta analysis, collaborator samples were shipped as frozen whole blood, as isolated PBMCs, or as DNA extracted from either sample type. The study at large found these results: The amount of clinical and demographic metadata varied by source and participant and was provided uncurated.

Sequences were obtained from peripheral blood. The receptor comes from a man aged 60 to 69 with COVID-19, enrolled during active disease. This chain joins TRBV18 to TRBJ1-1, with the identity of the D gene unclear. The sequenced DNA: TGTGCCAGCTCACCCCACGGGATGAACACTGAAGCTTTCTTT. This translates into CASSPHGMNTEAFF.